This T cell receptor (beta chain) was documented in a study of glioma-infiltrating T cells. Regarding the study as a whole: Gliomas, especially low-grade, showed above-expected tissue-blood divergence; non-neoplastic patients showed below.

The iRepertoire nested amplicon-rescue multiplex PCR amplified TCR alpha and beta CDR3s from RNA. For one-step reverse transcription and amplification, 100-400 ng of tissue mRNA or PBMC total RNA was used. One entry per CDR3 protein results from TCRdb running MiXCR on the multiplex PCR reads. Of more than 95,000 distinct CDR3 sequences in the sample, more than 20% were seen once. There are many counts of this clonotype. Antigen: not known. The CDR3 consists of 15 residues. Trimming removed 3 bases from V and 8 bases from J, with 19 bases in between. Per the germline V gene, CDR1 is DFQATT and CDR2 is SNEGSKA (reference sequence).

Material for sequencing was glioma tissue, nonneoplastic brain tissue, or PBMCs (not recorded which). The chain recombines TRBV20-1 with TRBJ2-2, with D possibly being TRBD1 (5 bases). The receptor was derived from a human donor with low-grade glioma or glioblastoma, undergoing nonglioma brain surgery, or in good health (not recorded which). In DNA, the CDR3 is TGCAGTGCTAGGGGGCCATACCTTCGGATAGGGGAGCTGTTTTTT. As protein: CSARGPYLRIGELFF.